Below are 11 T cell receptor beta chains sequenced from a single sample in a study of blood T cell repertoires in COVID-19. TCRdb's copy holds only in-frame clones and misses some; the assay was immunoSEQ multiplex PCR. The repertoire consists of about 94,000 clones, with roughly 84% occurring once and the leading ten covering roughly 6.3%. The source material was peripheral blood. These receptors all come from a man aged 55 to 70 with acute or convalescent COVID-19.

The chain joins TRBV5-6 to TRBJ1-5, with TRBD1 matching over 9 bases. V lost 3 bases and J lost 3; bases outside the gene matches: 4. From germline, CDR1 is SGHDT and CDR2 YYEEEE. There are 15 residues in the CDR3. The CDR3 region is CASSYRDRDNQPQHF. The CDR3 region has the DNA TGTGCCAGCAGCTATCGGGACAGGGACAATCAGCCCCAGCATTTT. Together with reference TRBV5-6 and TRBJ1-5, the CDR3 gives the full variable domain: DAGVTQSPTHLIKTRGQQVTLRCSPKSGHDTVSWYQQALGQGPQFIFQYYEEEERQRGNFPDRFSGHQFPNYSSELNVNALLLGDSALYLCASSYRDRDNQPQHFGDGTRLSIL.

The CDR3 loop is CASSLKGTGVEQYF. CDR3 bases: TGTGCCAGTAGTCTCAAGGGGACAGGGGTCGAGCAGTACTTC. The rearrangement uses TRBV19 and TRBJ2-7, with TRBD1 matching 10 bases. V gave up 5 bases and J gave up 6 bases; unmatched junction bases: 7. There are 14 residues in the CDR3. The germline CDR1 and CDR2 sequences are LNHDA and SQIVND (reference sequence). Full variable domain (rest looked up from reference TRBV19 and TRBJ2-7): DGGITQSPKYLFRKEGQNVTLSCEQNLNHDAMYWYRQDPGQGLRLIYYSQIVNDFQKGDIAEGYSVSREKKESFPLTVTSAQKNPTAFYLCASSLKGTGVEQYFGPGTRLTVT.

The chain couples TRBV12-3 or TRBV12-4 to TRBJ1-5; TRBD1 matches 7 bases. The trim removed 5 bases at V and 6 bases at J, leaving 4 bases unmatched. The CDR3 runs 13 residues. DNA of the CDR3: TGTGCCAGCAGTAGGACAGGTGGTCAGCCCCAGCATTTT. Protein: CASSRTGGQPQHF.

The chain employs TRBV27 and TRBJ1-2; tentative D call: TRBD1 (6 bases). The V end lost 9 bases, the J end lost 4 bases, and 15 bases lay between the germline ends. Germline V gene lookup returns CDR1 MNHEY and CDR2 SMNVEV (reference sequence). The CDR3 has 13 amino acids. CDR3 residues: CASRKDSFYGYTF. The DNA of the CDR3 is TGTGCCAGTAGAAAGGACAGCTTCTATGGCTACACCTTC.

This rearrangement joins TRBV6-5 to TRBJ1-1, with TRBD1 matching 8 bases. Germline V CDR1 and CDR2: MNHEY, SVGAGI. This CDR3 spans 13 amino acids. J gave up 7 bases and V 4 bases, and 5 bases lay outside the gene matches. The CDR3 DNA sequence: TGTGCCAGCAGTTTCTTGACAGGGGTTGAAGCTTTCTTT. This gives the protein CASSFLTGVEAFF.

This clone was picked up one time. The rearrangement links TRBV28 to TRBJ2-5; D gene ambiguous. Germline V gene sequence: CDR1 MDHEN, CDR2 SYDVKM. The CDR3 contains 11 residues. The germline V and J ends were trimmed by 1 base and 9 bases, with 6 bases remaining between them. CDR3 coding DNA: TGTGCCAGCAGTTTATACGGAGCCCAGTACTTC. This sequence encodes CASSLYGAQYF.

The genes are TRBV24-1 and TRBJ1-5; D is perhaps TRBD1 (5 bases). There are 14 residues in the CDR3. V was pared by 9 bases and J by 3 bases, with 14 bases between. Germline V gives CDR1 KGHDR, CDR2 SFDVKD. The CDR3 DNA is TGTGCCACCCAAGGCGACAGTAACAATCAGCCCCAGCATTTT. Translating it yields CATQGDSNNQPQHF.

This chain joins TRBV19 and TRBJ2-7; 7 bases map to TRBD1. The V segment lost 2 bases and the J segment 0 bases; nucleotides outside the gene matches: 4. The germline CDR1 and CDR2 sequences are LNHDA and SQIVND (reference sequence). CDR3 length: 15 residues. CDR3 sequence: CASSIRDSGSYEQYF. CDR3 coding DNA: TGTGCCAGTAGTATAAGGGACAGTGGCTCCTACGAGCAGTACTTC.

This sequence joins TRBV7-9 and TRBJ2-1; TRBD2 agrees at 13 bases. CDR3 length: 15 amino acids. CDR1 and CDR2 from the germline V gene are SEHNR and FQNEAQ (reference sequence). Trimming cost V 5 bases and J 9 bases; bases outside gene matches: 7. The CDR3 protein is CASSAGLAGWFEQFF. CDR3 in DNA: TGTGCCAGCAGCGCGGGACTAGCGGGGTGGTTTGAGCAGTTCTTC.

This chain's CDR3 is CASSPRTGGNQPQHF. CDR3 DNA sequence: TGCGCCAGCAGTCCTAGGACAGGGGGCAATCAGCCCCAGCATTTT. The chain recombines TRBV5-1 with TRBJ1-5; 9 bases map to TRBD1. Germline V gene data show CDR1 as SGHRS and CDR2 as YFSETQ. J gave up 2 bases and V 5 bases, and 5 bases lay outside the gene matches. CDR3 length: 15 amino acids.

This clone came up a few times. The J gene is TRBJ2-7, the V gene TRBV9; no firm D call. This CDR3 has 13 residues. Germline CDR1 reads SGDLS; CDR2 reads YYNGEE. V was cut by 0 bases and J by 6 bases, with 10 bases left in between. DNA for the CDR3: TGTGCCAGCAGCGTAGGCCTCTCAGGCGAGCAGTACTTC. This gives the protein CASSVGLSGEQYF.